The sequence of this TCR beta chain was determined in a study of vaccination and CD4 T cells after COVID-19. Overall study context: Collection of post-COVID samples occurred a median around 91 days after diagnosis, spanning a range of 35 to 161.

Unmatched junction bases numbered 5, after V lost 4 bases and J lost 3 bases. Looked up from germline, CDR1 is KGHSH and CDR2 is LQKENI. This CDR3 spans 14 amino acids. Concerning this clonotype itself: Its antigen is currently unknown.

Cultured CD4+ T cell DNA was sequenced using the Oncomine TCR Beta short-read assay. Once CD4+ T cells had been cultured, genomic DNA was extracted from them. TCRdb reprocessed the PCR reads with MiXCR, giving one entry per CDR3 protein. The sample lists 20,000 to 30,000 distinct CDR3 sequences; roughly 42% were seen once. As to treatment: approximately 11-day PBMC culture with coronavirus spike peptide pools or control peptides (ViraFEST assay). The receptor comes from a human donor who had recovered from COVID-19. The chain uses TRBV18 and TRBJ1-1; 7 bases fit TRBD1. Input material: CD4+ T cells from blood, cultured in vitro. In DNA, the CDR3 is TGTGCCAGCTCACGAAGTACAGGGGACACTGAAGCTTTCTTT. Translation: CASSRSTGDTEAFF.